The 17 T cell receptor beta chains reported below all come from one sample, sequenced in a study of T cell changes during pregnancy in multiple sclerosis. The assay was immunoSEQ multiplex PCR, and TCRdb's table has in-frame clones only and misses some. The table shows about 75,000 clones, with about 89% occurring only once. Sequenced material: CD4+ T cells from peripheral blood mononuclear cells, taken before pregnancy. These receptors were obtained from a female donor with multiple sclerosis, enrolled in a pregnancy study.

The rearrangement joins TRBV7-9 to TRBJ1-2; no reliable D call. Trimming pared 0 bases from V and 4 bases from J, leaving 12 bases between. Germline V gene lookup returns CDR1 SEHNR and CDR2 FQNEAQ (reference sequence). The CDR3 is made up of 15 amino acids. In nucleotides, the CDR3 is TGTGCCAGCAGCTTAGCAGGGCACGGAGGCTATGGCTACACCTTC. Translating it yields CASSLAGHGGYGYTF.

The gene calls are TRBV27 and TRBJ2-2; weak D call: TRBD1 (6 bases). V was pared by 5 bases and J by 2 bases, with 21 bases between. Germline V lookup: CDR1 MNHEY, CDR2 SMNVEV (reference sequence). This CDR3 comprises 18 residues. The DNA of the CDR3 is TGTGCCAGCAGTCCCCTGACTAAAACAGGGATCAACACCGGGGAGCTGTTTTTT. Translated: CASSPLTKTGINTGELFF.

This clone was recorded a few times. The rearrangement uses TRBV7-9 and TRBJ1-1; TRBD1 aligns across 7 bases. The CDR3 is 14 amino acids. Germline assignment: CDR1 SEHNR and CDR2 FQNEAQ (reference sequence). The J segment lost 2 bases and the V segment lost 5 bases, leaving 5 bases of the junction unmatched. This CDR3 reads CASSRGTVNTEAFF. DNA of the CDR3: TGTGCCAGCAGCCGAGGGACAGTTAACACTGAAGCTTTCTTT.

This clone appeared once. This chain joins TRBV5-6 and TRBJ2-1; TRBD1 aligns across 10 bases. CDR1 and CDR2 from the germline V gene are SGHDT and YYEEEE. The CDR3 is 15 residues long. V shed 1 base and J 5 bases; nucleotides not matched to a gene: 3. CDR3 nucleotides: TGTGCCAGCAGCTTGCGCGGGACAGGGGACAATGAGCAGTTCTTC. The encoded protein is CASSLRGTGDNEQFF.

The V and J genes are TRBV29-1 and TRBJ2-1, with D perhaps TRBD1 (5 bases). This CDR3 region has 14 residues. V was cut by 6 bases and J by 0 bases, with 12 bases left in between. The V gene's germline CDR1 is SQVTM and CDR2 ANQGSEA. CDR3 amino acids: CSVVSRGSYNEQFF. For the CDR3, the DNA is TGCAGCGTCGTATCTAGGGGCTCCTACAATGAGCAGTTCTTC.

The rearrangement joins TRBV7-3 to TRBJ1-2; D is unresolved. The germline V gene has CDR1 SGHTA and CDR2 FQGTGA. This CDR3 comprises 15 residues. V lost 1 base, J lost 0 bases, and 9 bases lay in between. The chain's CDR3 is CASSLNPSANYGYTF. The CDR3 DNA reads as TGTGCCAGCAGCTTAAATCCGTCAGCTAACTATGGCTACACCTTC.

The CDR3 spells CASSVGGKETQYF. The CDR3 nucleotides are TGTGCCAGCAGTGTAGGCGGTAAAGAGACCCAGTACTTC. The rearrangement uses TRBV6-1 and TRBJ2-5; no clear D gene. The germline V gene has CDR1 MNHNS and CDR2 SASEGT. CDR3 length: 13 amino acids. Trimming took 4 bases from V and 3 from J, leaving 9 bases between them.

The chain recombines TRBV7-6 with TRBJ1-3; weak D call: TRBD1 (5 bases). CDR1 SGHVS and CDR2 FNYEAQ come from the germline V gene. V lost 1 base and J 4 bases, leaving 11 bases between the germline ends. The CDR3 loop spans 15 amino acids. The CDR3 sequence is CASSLDQGRGNTIYF. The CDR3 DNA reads TGTGCCAGCAGCTTAGACCAGGGTAGAGGAAACACCATATATTTT.

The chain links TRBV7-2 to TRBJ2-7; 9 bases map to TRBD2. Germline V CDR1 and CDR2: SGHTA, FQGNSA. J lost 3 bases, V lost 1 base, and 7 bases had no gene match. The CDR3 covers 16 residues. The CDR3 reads CASSLGRGGKSYEQYF. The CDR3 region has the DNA TGTGCCAGCAGCTTAGGGCGGGGGGGTAAAAGCTACGAGCAGTACTTC.

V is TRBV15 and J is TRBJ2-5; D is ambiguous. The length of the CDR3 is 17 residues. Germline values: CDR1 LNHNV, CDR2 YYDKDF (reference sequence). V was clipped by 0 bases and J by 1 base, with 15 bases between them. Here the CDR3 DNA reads TGTGCCACCAGCAGAGAAATCCGGGTCCTCGTCCAAGAGACCCAGTACTTC. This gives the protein CATSREIRVLVQETQYF.

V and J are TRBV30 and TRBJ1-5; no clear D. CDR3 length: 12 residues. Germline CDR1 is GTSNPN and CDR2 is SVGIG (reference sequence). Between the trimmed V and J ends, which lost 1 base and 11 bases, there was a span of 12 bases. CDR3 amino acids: CAWSDISLTQHF. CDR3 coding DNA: TGTGCCTGGAGTGACATCTCCCTGACCCAGCATTTT. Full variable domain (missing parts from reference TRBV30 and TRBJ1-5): SQTIHQWPATLVQPVGSPLSLECTVEGTSNPNLYWYRQAAGRGLQLLFYSVGIGQISSEVPQNLSASRPQDRQFILSSKKLLLSDSGFYLCAWSDISLTQHFGDGTRLSIL.

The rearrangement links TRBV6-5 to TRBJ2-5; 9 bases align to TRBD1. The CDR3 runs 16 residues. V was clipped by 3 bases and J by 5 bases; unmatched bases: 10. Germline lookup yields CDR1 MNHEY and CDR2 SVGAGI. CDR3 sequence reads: CASSYLQGAQGETQYF. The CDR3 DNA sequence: TGTGCCAGCAGTTATTTACAGGGGGCGCAGGGTGAGACCCAGTACTTC.

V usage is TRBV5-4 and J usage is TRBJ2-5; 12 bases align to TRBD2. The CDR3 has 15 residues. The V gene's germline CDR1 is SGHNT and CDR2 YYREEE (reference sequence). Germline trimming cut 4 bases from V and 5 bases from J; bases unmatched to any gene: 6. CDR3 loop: CASSIAGTSGETQYF. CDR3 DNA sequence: TGTGCCAGCAGCATTGCCGGGACTAGCGGGGAGACCCAGTACTTC. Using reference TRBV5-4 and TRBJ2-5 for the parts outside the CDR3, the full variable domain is ETGVTQSPTHLIKTRGQQVTLRCSSQSGHNTVSWYQQALGQGPQFIFQYYREEENGRGNFPPRFSGLQFPNYSSELNVNALELDDSALYLCASSIAGTSGETQYFGPGTRLLVL.

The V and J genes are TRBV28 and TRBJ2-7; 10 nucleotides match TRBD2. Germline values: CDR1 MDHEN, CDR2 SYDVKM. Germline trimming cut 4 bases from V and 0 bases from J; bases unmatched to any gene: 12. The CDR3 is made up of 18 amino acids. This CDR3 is CASSYLFGTSASSYEQYF. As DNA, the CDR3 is TGTGCCAGCAGTTACCTCTTCGGGACTAGCGCTTCCTCCTACGAGCAGTACTTC.

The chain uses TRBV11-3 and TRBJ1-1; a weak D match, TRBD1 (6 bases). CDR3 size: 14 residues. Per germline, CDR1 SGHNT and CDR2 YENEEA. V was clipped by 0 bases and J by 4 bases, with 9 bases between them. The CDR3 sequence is CASSLELGATEAFF. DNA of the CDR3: TGTGCCAGCAGCTTAGAACTGGGGGCCACTGAAGCTTTCTTT.

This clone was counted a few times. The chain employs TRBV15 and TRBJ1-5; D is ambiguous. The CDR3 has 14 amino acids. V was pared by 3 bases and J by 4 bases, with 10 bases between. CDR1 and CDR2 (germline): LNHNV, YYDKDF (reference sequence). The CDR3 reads CATSRSQVNQPQHF. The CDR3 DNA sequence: TGTGCCACCAGCAGGTCCCAGGTGAATCAGCCCCAGCATTTT. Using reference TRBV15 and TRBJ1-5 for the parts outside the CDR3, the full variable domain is DAMVIQNPRYQVTQFGKPVTLSCSQTLNHNVMYWYQQKSSQAPKLLFHYYDKDFNNEADTPDNFQSRRPNTSFCFLDIRSPGLGDTAMYLCATSRSQVNQPQHFGDGTRLSIL.

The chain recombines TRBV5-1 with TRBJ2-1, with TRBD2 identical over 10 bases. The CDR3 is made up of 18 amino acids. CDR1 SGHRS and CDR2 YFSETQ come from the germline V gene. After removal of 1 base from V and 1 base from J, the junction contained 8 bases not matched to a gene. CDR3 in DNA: TGCGCCAGCAGCTTGTCTGGGGCTAGCGGGAGTTCCTACAATGAGCAGTTCTTC. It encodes CASSLSGASGSSYNEQFF.